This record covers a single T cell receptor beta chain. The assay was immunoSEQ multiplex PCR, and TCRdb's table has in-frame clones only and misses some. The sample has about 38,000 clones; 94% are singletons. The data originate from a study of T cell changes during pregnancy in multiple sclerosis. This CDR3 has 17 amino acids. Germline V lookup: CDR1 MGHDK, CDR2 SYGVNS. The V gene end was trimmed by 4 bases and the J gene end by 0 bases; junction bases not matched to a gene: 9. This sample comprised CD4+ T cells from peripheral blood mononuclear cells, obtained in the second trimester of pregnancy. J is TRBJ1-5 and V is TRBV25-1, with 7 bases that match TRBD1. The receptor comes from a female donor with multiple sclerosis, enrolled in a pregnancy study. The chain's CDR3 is CASSGGGATYSNQPQHF. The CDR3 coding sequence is TGTGCCAGCAGTGGAGGGGGCGCAACTTATAGCAATCAGCCCCAGCATTTT.